Following are 28 T cell receptor beta chains from one sample sequenced in a study of T cells after yellow fever vaccination. TCRdb reprocessed the 5' RACE reads via MiXCR and lists one record per CDR3 protein. This table holds roughly 500,000 distinct CDR3 sequences, approximately 21% found once. Material: PBMCs, obtained 15 days after the yellow fever booster vaccination. The origin of the receptors is a man aged 25 to 40 who received the YFV17D yellow fever vaccine.

This chain links TRBV6-5 with TRBJ2-2; D unresolved. The germline gives CDR1 MNHEY, CDR2 SVGAGI. Trimming took off 1 base at V and 0 bases at J, with 9 bases between the two ends. The CDR3 runs 16 residues. CDR3 region: CASSYFSGPNTGELFF. CDR3 DNA sequence: TGTGCCAGCAGTTACTTTAGTGGGCCGAACACCGGGGAGCTGTTTTTT.

This clonotype appeared a few times. The chain joins TRBV9 to TRBJ2-7, with D maybe TRBD1 (5 bases). V lost 1 base and J lost 6, with 11 bases in between. The CDR3 covers 13 residues. Germline CDR1 and CDR2: SGDLS and YYNGEE. CDR3 region: CASSVSGPSEQYF. CDR3 coding DNA: TGTGCCAGCAGCGTATCAGGGCCCAGCGAGCAGTACTTC.

This clonotype was recorded a few times. The chain links TRBV12-3 or TRBV12-4 to TRBJ2-5; D is perhaps TRBD2 (6 bases). The length of the CDR3 is 15 residues. Trimming pared 0 bases from V and 2 bases from J, leaving 10 bases between. DNA for the CDR3: TGTGCCAGCAGTTTAGCGGGAGGCCTGCAAGAGACCCAGTACTTC. It translates to CASSLAGGLQETQYF.

The V and J genes are TRBV5-1 and TRBJ1-5; D remains ambiguous. Germline assignment: CDR1 SGHRS and CDR2 YFSETQ. The CDR3 totals 14 residues. V gave up 4 bases and J gave up 5 bases, with 13 bases separating them. CDR3 bases: TGCGCCAGCAGCCCTGACACCGAATATCAGCCCCAGCATTTT. Protein sequence: CASSPDTEYQPQHF.

The chain carries TRBV4-2 and TRBJ2-6, with 8 bases lining up with TRBD1. V gave up 4 bases and J gave up 0 bases; unmatched junction bases: 8. The CDR3 spans 18 residues. Germline V gene data show CDR1 as LGHNA and CDR2 as YNFKEQ. The CDR3 region has the DNA TGTGCCAGCAGCCCCTTACAGGGGGGTGGCTCTGGGGCCAACGTCCTGACTTTC. As protein: CASSPLQGGGSGANVLTF.

This clonotype was recorded a few times. The J gene is TRBJ2-5, the V gene TRBV18; D not resolved. The CDR3 runs to 13 residues. Trimming removed 0 bases at V and 3 bases at J, with 5 bases between. CDR1 KGHSH and CDR2 LQKENI come from the germline V gene. The CDR3 DNA is TGTGCCAGCTCACCACCTAGTGAAGAGACCCAGTACTTC. Translation: CASSPPSEETQYF.

CDR3 amino acids: CASSLTSGRVYEQYF. CDR3 in DNA: TGTGCCAGCAGCTTGACTAGCGGGAGGGTATACGAGCAGTACTTC. The chain links TRBV5-6 to TRBJ2-7; 13 bases are shared with TRBD2. This CDR3 is built from 15 residues. Germline CDR1 is SGHDT and CDR2 is YYEEEE. The ends lost 1 base at V and 4 bases at J; junction bases unmatched: 2.

The table lists this clonotype with many counts. The gene calls are TRBV7-2 and TRBJ2-5; 9 bases line up with TRBD2. CDR3 length: 15 residues. The germline V gene encodes CDR1 SGHTA and CDR2 FQGNSA. V trimming: 6 bases; J trimming: 1 base; junction bases outside the gene matches: 6. CDR3 amino acids: CASSLGTSPQETQYF. The CDR3 nucleotides read TGTGCCAGCAGTCTCGGGACTAGCCCCCAAGAGACCCAGTACTTC.

This clonotype was counted only a few times. The V gene is TRBV12-3 or TRBV12-4, the J gene TRBJ1-5, with D possibly TRBD1 on 5 matching bases. The CDR3 sequence is 16 residues long. The germline V and J ends were trimmed by 5 bases and 1 base, with 15 bases remaining between them. This CDR3 is CASSPWGGVSNQPQHF. CDR3 nucleotides: TGTGCCAGCAGTCCGTGGGGGGGGGTGAGCAATCAGCCCCAGCATTTT.

This clonotype was detected only a few times. The rearrangement links TRBV10-3 to TRBJ2-7; perhaps TRBD2 as D (7 bases). Deletions cut 0 bases from V and 5 bases from J, with 17 bases between. In germline, CDR1 is ENHRY, CDR2 SYGVKD. The CDR3 contains 16 residues. The CDR3 DNA reads TGTGCCATCAGTGAGTCGTTAGGGGACTACAGGGACGAGCAGTACTTC. Its protein product is CAISESLGDYRDEQYF.

The gene calls are TRBV5-1 and TRBJ2-3; no definite D call. The CDR3 runs 15 residues. CDR1 SGHRS and CDR2 YFSETQ come from the germline V gene. Trimming removed 3 bases at V and 4 bases at J, with 15 bases between. This CDR3 reads CASSSPAALADTQYF. The CDR3 nucleotides are TGCGCCAGCAGCTCCCCGGCAGCATTGGCAGATACGCAGTATTTT.

The chain employs TRBV15 and TRBJ2-3; TRBD1 matches 9 bases. CDR1 LNHNV and CDR2 YYDKDF come from the germline V gene (reference sequence). The CDR3 covers 16 residues. V lost 1 base and J lost 5; bases outside the gene matches: 7. The CDR3 region has the DNA TGTGCCACCAGCAGAGGCGCGGACAGGGGTGGAGATACGCAGTATTTT. Amino acid sequence: CATSRGADRGGDTQYF.

The chain is built from TRBV9 and TRBJ2-1; no firm D call. Germline CDR1 SGDLS, CDR2 YYNGEE. CDR3 length: 13 residues. Trimming removed 0 bases from V and 8 bases from J, with 9 bases in between. As DNA, the CDR3 is TGTGCCAGCAGCGTAGGAGGCAATTATGAGCAGTTCTTC. It encodes CASSVGGNYEQFF.

This clonotype was recorded a few times. The J gene is TRBJ2-7, the V gene TRBV7-2; TRBD1 aligns across 8 bases. V lost 5 bases, J lost 3 bases, and 15 bases stayed unmatched. Germline loops: CDR1 SGHTA, CDR2 FQGNSA. The CDR3 is 17 residues long. The CDR3 reads CASSAVSAGGGYYEQYF. The CDR3 DNA is TGTGCCAGCAGCGCCGTCTCCGCAGGGGGCGGCTACTACGAGCAGTACTTC.

The chain employs TRBV7-2 and TRBJ2-1, with TRBD2 matching 8 bases. The ends lost 6 bases at V and 8 bases at J; junction bases unmatched: 6. The germline gives CDR1 SGHTA, CDR2 FQGNSA. The CDR3 loop spans 13 amino acids. CDR3 coding DNA: TGTGCCAGCAGAAAGGGACTAGTAGATGAGCAGTTCTTC. Translation gives CASRKGLVDEQFF.

The chain uses TRBV7-2 and TRBJ2-5; tentative D call: TRBD1 (8 bases). The CDR3 covers 14 residues. From germline, CDR1 is SGHTA and CDR2 FQGNSA. V lost 5 bases to trimming and J lost 7 bases, with 17 bases between them. DNA for the CDR3: TGTGCCAGCAGCCCCACGGACAGGGAGGGGACCCAGTACTTC. It translates to CASSPTDREGTQYF.

This clonotype was detected a few times. This rearrangement joins TRBV28 to TRBJ2-7, with D possibly being TRBD1 (6 bases). CDR1 and CDR2 (germline): MDHEN, SYDVKM. V was shortened by 4 bases and J by 2 bases, with 6 bases between the two germline ends. This CDR3 contains 12 residues. CDR3: CASSWGPYEQYF. CDR3 DNA: TGTGCCAGCAGTTGGGGGCCCTACGAGCAGTACTTC.

V usage is TRBV6-2 or TRBV6-3 and J usage is TRBJ2-5; 12 bases align to TRBD1. Germline values: CDR1 MNHEY, CDR2 SVGEGT. The CDR3 has 15 residues. V was clipped by 4 bases and J by 4 bases; unmatched bases: 4. CDR3 amino acids: CASSWDRGRRETQYF. The CDR3 region has the DNA TGTGCCAGCAGTTGGGACAGGGGGCGCCGAGAGACCCAGTACTTC.

The sample holds a few counts of this clonotype. The chain recombines TRBV2 with TRBJ2-7, with 8 bases matching TRBD2. From germline, CDR1 is SNHLY and CDR2 FYNNEI. The CDR3 runs to 14 residues. V lost 5 bases, J lost 5 bases, and 8 bases stayed unmatched. The CDR3 region is CASSPGRVSDEQYF. In DNA, the CDR3 is TGTGCCAGCAGTCCCGGGAGGGTGAGCGACGAGCAGTACTTC. The whole variable domain, remainder taken from reference TRBV2 and TRBJ2-7, is EPEVTQTPSHQVTQMGQEVILRCVPISNHLYFYWYRQILGQKVEFLVSFYNNEISEKSEIFDDQFSVERPDGSNFTLKIRSTKLEDSAMYFCASSPGRVSDEQYFGPGTRLTVT.

The chain links TRBV29-1 to TRBJ2-1; D ambiguous. Germline V gives CDR1 SQVTM, CDR2 ANQGSEA. Between the trimmed V and J ends, which lost 5 bases and 6 bases, there was a span of 2 bases. CDR3 size: 9 residues. Written as DNA, the CDR3 is TGCAGCGTTAGCAATGAGCAGTTCTTC. It codes for CSVSNEQFF.

This clonotype has a handful of counts. V gene TRBV27 combines with J gene TRBJ2-7, with 7 bases lining up with TRBD1. The CDR3 loop spans 15 amino acids. V shed 6 bases, J shed 5 bases, and the junction held 13 bases outside the gene matches. Per germline, CDR1 MNHEY and CDR2 SMNVEV (reference sequence). DNA of the CDR3: TGTGCCAGCAGCCGGGAACACAGGGGACCTCACGAGCAGTACTTC. As protein: CASSREHRGPHEQYF.

This clonotype showed up just a few times. Its ends do not fully match the called genes, so a read error is possible. The chain joins TRBV12-3 or TRBV12-4 to TRBJ2-5; 11 bases match TRBD2. The CDR3 contains 14 residues. CDR3 coding DNA: TGTGCCAGCAGTCTAGCGGGAGGTGCAGAGACCCAGTACTTC. It yields the protein CASSLAGGAETQYF.

J is TRBJ2-1 and V is TRBV20-1; 9 bases agree with TRBD2. Germline V gene lookup returns CDR1 DFQATT and CDR2 SNEGSKA (reference sequence). The CDR3 is 16 residues long. Losses at the gene ends were 6 bases for V and 4 bases for J; bases not matched to a gene: 13. CDR3: CSAPSREGRQYNEQFF. In DNA form, the CDR3 reads TGCAGTGCCCCTTCGCGGGAGGGCCGTCAGTACAATGAGCAGTTCTTC.

The chain has TRBV6-1 and TRBJ2-1, with 10 nucleotides matching TRBD2. Per germline, CDR1 MNHNS and CDR2 SASEGT. With 2 bases clipped from V and 6 bases from J, the junction kept 10 bases outside the gene matches. The CDR3 is 17 residues long. CDR3 in amino acids: CASSEWLVSGRRNEQFF. In DNA, the CDR3 is TGTGCCAGCAGTGAATGGTTGGTTAGCGGGAGGCGCAATGAGCAGTTCTTC.

V is TRBV28 and J is TRBJ2-1; TRBD2 might be the D (5 bases). V lost 6 bases and J 9 bases, leaving 15 bases between the germline ends. This CDR3 comprises 13 residues. Per germline, CDR1 MDHEN and CDR2 SYDVKM. The CDR3 DNA reads TGTGCCAGCAGCTCCTCTCTAGCTGGTGAGCAGTTCTTC. This encodes CASSSSLAGEQFF. The variable domain in full, with the rest retrieved from reference TRBV28 and TRBJ2-1, is DVKVTQSSRYLVKRTGEKVFLECVQDMDHENMFWYRQDPGLGLRLIYFSYDVKMKEKGDIPEGYSVSREKKERFSLILESASTNQTSMYLCASSSSLAGEQFFGPGTRLTVL.

The sample holds a few counts of this clonotype. The chain combines TRBV7-6 with TRBJ2-3; TRBD1 matches at 10 bases. The CDR3 runs 15 residues. After removal of 1 base from V and 4 bases from J, the junction contained 2 bases not matched to a gene. Germline CDR1 and CDR2: SGHVS and FNYEAQ. CDR3 residues: CASSLGQGAADTQYF. CDR3 nucleotides: TGTGCCAGCAGCTTAGGACAGGGGGCCGCAGATACGCAGTATTTT.

The V call is TRBV5-1, the J call TRBJ2-1; D remains unclear. Germline V gene lookup returns CDR1 SGHRS and CDR2 YFSETQ. V lost 0 bases and J 9 bases, leaving 10 bases between the germline ends. CDR3 size: 13 residues. CDR3 coding DNA: TGCGCCAGCAGCTTGGCCCGGGTCGGTGAGCAGTTCTTC. This codes for CASSLARVGEQFF.

V is TRBV12-3 or TRBV12-4 and J is TRBJ1-5, with TRBD1 identical over 10 bases. CDR3 length: 15 residues. Losses at the gene ends were 1 base for V and 6 bases for J; bases not matched to a gene: 3. The CDR3 spells CASSLGQGAGQPQHF. In DNA form, the CDR3 reads TGTGCCAGCAGTTTAGGACAGGGGGCGGGTCAGCCCCAGCATTTT.